Listed below are T cell receptor beta chains from one sample, sequenced in a study of graft-versus-host responses after intestinal transplantation. Antigen specificity for these receptors is unknown. Sequencing was performed with immunoSEQ multiplex PCR; in TCRdb, only in-frame clones are kept and a portion is missing. The sample includes 100,000 to 120,000 clones, around 93% of them seen just once. The sequencing here drew on unstimulated CD8+ T cells sorted from spleen or lymph node cells, taken before intestinal transplant. Receptors originate from a human donor who received an intestinal transplant. Both conserved end residues are part of each CDR3.

j_call v_call cdr3_aa
TRBJ1-1 TRBV2 CASSVEGGDTEAFF
TRBJ1-3 TRBV7-9 CASSLAGGDGNTIYF
TRBJ2-6 TRBV28 CASGPSGANVLTF
TRBJ2-1 TRBV25-1 CASSEGWGYNEQFF
TRBJ2-1 TRBV19 CASIPGTSGRGSYNEQFF
TRBJ2-7 TRBV28 CASSLGQGFYEQYF
TRBJ2-3 TRBV7-2 CASSLLTDTQYF
TRBJ1-4 TRBV7-9 CASSLGVQGEDEKLFF
TRBJ2-3 TRBV29-1 CSVVCRANSGTDTQYF
TRBJ2-7 TRBV21-1 CAPGREQYF
TRBJ2-2 TRBV19 CASVAGRTGELFF
TRBJ2-1 TRBV5-6 CASSLLSSYNEQFF
TRBJ2-5 TRBV7-6 CASSPHTKETQYF
TRBJ1-5 TRBV5-5 CASSSGTGQNQPQHF
TRBJ2-7 TRBV9 CASAPASGNPHEQYF
TRBJ2-7 TRBV6-1 CASSYTTGGTEQYF
TRBJ1-3 TRBV5-6 CASSSMTGFGNTIYF
TRBJ2-2 TRBV7-6 CASSLGHGYTGELFF
TRBJ2-3 TRBV28 CASSLVGGTDTQYF
TRBJ2-7 TRBV19 CASSGTSGTYEQYF
TRBJ2-7 TRBV10-3 CAISESAAGGRYEQYF
TRBJ2-7 TRBV2 CARILPRAYEQYF
TRBJ2-2 TRBV15 CATSSLPSVAGELFF
TRBJ2-3 TRBV7-6 CASSLGDLKPDTQYF
TRBJ2-1 TRBV12-5 CASGLFQAGEQFF
TRBJ1-5 TRBV7-9 CASSLPGNQPQHF
TRBJ2-5 TRBV14 CASSQVIKGPQYF
TRBJ2-7 TRBV11-3 CASSLLGDEQYF
TRBJ2-1 TRBV2 CASRDRDRPYNEQFF
TRBJ2-2 TRBV30 CAWSTPRDENTGELFF
TRBJ1-5 TRBV19 CASSTGVSWPQHF
TRBJ2-2 TRBV27 CASSPPGRFGELFF
TRBJ1-4 TRBV29-1 CSVLGESGKLFF